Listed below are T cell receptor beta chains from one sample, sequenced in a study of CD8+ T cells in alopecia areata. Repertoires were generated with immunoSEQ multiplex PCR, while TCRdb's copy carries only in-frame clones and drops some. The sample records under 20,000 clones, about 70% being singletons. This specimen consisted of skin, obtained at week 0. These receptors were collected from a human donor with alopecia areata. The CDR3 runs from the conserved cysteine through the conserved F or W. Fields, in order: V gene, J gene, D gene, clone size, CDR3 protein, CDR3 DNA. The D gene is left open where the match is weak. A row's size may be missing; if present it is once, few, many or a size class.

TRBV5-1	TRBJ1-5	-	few	CASSLGTPNQPQHF	TGCGCCAGCAGCTTAGGGACGCCCAATCAGCCCCAGCATTTT
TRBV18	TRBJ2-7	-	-	CASSPPTRHGEQYF	TGTGCCAGCTCACCACCTACTCGTCACGGCGAGCAGTACTTC
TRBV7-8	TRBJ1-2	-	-	CASSLGRDARYGYTF	TGTGCCAGCAGCTTAGGGCGGGACGCCCGCTATGGCTACACCTTC
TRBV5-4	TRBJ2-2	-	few	CASSLAGAGTGELFF	TGTGCCAGCAGCTTGGCTGGGGCCGGAACCGGGGAGCTGTTTTTT
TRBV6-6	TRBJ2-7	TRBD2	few	CASSYSVGTTSYEQYF	TGTGCCAGCAGTTACTCGGTCGGGACTACCTCCTACGAGCAGTACTTC
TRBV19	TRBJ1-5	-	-	CASSIDRGRDSNQPQHF	TGTGCCAGTAGTATAGATCGGGGCCGGGATAGCAATCAGCCCCAGCATTTT
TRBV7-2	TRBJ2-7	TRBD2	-	CASSFIGGGAAEQYF	TGTGCCAGCAGCTTTATAGGCGGGGGGGCCGCCGAGCAGTACTTC
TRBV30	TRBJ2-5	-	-	CAGKPGGPKETQYF	TGTGCCGGCAAACCGGGTGGACCCAAAGAGACCCAGTACTTC
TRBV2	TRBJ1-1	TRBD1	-	CASSPRQGTYFEAFF	TGTGCCAGCAGCCCTAGACAGGGGACCTATTTCGAAGCTTTCTTT
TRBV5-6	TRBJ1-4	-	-	CASSLRSRDTNEKLFF	TGTGCCAGCAGCTTGAGAAGCCGGGACACTAATGAAAAACTGTTTTTT
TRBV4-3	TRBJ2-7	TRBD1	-	CASSQAHLGTGAWEQYF	TGCGCCAGCAGCCAAGCTCATCTCGGGACAGGGGCGTGGGAGCAGTACTTC
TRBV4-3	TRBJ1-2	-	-	CASSPQGQGRDGYTF	TGCGCCAGCAGCCCCCAAGGGCAGGGACGTGATGGCTACACCTTC
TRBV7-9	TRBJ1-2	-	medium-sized	CASSLAANYGYTF	TGTGCCAGCAGCTTAGCAGCAAACTATGGCTACACCTTC
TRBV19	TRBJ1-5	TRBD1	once	CASSTLDRAVSLAQHF	TGTGCCAGTAGTACCCTCGACAGGGCGGTTTCTTTGGCCCAGCATTTT
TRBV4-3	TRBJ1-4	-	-	CASSHRAPNEKLFF	TGCGCCAGCAGTCACAGGGCCCCTAATGAAAAACTGTTTTTT
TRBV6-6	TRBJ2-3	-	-	CASSLRNRATDTQYF	TGTGCCAGCAGCTTAAGGAACAGAGCCACAGATACGCAGTATTTT
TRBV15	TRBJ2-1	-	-	CATSGYQLSSYNEQFF	TGTGCCACCAGCGGCTACCAACTCTCTTCTTACAATGAGCAGTTCTTC
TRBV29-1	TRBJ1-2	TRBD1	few	CSVSILQGAGGYTF	TGCAGCGTGTCTATCCTGCAGGGGGCTGGTGGCTACACCTTC
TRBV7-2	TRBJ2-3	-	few	CASSLGTDYRTDTQYF	TGTGCCAGCAGCCTGGGGACGGATTATAGGACAGATACGCAGTATTTT
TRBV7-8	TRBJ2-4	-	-	CASSLAVWAIGRVNIQYF	TGTGCCAGCAGCTTAGCGGTCTGGGCTATTGGCAGGGTGAACATTCAGTACTTC
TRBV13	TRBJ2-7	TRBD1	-	CASSFGGQGHYEQYF	TGTGCCAGCAGCTTTGGGGGACAGGGCCACTACGAGCAGTACTTC
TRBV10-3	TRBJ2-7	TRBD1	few	CAISESGGQGSYEQYF	TGTGCCATCAGTGAGTCAGGGGGACAGGGTTCTTACGAGCAGTACTTC
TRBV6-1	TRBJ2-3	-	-	CASTRTGPADTQYF	TGTGCCAGCACGAGGACCGGCCCGGCAGATACGCAGTATTTT
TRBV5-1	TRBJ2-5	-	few	CASRRGAGSEETQYF	TGCGCCAGTCGCAGGGGGGCGGGGAGTGAAGAGACCCAGTACTTC
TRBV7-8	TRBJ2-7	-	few	CASSLGTWNYEQYF	TGTGCCAGCAGCCTCGGGACATGGAACTACGAGCAGTACTTC
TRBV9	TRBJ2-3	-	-	CASSVVPGLDTQYF	TGTGCCAGCAGCGTAGTGCCCGGTCTAGATACGCAGTATTTT
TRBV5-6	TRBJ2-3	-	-	CASSLLRLLWADTQYF	TGTGCCAGCAGCTTGCTTAGGTTGCTATGGGCAGATACGCAGTATTTT
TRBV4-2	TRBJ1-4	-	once	CASSQGQATNEKLFF	TGTGCCAGCAGCCAAGGACAGGCAACTAATGAAAAACTGTTTTTT
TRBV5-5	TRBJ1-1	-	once	CASSLRPDSEAFF	TGTGCCAGCAGCTTGCGGCCTGACTCTGAAGCTTTCTTT
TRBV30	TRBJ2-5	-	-	CAWSVLKRQQYQETQYF	TGTGCCTGGAGTGTACTAAAGAGGCAGCAGTACCAAGAGACCCAGTACTTC
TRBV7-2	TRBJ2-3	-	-	CASSLGPGSDTQYF	TGTGCCAGCAGCCTTGGACCAGGGTCGGATACGCAGTATTTT
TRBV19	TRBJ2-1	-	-	CASSGATRSYNEQFF	TGTGCCAGTAGTGGGGCGACACGCTCCTACAATGAGCAGTTCTTC
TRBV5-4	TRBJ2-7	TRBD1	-	CASSSEGQSYEQYF	TGTGCCAGCAGCTCTGAGGGACAGAGCTACGAGCAGTACTTC
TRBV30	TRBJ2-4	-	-	CAYVGSSGNIQYF	TGTGCCTACGTGGGGAGTTCGGGAAACATTCAGTACTTC
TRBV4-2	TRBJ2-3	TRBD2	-	CASSPELLAGGPPQYF	TGTGCCAGCAGCCCAGAACTCCTAGCGGGGGGGCCTCCGCAGTATTTT
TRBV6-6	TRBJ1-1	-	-	CASVGWNTEAFF	TGTGCCAGCGTCGGGTGGAACACTGAAGCTTTCTTT
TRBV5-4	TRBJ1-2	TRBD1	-	CASSRTGLRDGYTF	TGTGCCAGCAGCAGGACAGGGCTCCGTGATGGCTACACCTTC
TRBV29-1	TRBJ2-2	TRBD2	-	CSVGGASGGYTGELFF	TGCAGCGTTGGAGGGGCTAGCGGGGGGTACACCGGGGAGCTGTTTTTT
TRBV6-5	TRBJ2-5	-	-	CASSHQETQYF	TGTGCCAGCAGCCACCAAGAGACCCAGTACTTC
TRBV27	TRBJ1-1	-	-	CASPTGARTEAFF	TGTGCCAGCCCGACCGGGGCGAGGACTGAAGCTTTCTTT
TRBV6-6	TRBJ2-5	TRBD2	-	CASSYRTSGETQYF	TGTGCCAGCAGTTACCGGACTAGCGGAGAGACCCAGTACTTC